This T cell receptor beta chain came from a study of CD8+CD57+ T cells in acquired aplastic anemia. Study as a whole: Mean yield of DNA from sorted CD4+ and CD8+ cells was 2.5 to 4 ug.

With 2 bases removed from V and 9 bases from J, the gap between germline ends came to 11 bases. CDR3 size: 14 residues. Genomic DNA was employed as the template in profiling TCR beta VDJ and CDR3. TCRdb ran MiXCR on the reads and lists one entry per CDR3 protein. The sample shows approximately 270,000 distinct CDR3 sequences, 50% to 70% of them seen only once. Study-level results: The CD8+ Simpson's diversity of patients and controls was not significantly different. Both patients and controls carried the same twenty-nine CD8+ CDR3 sequences.

A word on this clonotype: What it binds is not known.

The clonotype was recovered from a human donor with severe aplastic anemia or a healthy control (not recorded which). The sequenced sample consisted of sorted CD4+, CD8+, or CD8+CD57+ T cells (not recorded which) from PBMCs. The rearrangement uses TRBV12-3 or TRBV12-4 and TRBJ1-6; maybe TRBD1 (5 bases). The CDR3 sequence is CASSLRQGGSPLHF. The CDR3 nucleotides read TGTGCCAGCAGTTTAAGGCAGGGCGGTTCACCCCTCCACTTT.